This is a list of T cell receptor beta chains from one sample in a study of T cell repertoires in cytomegalovirus infection. No antigen has been identified for these receptors. TCRdb processed the reads anew with MiXCR; each CDR3 protein has one entry. Among roughly 800,000 distinct CDR3 sequences listed, around 29% were seen once. The sequencing here drew on cultured CD8+ T cells from PBMCs, taken from culture after CMV antigen stimulation. The receptors come from a human donor in good health (CMV status not recorded). Some clones in this sample may be carry-over from other donors' samples. The conserved cysteine and the conserved F or W are not part of the CDR3 here.

J gene,V gene,CDR3 protein
TRBJ1-1,TRBV5-5,ASSPDAVVNTEAF
TRBJ1-2,TRBV27,ASSARWGLASGHGYT
TRBJ2-1,TRBV7-6,ASSSTGTGGPYNVQF
TRBJ2-2,TRBV7-2,ASSLALLTGELF
TRBJ1-1,TRBV4-1,ASSPFPGMNTEAF
TRBJ2-5,TRBV20-1,SATPYRGIGTQY
TRBJ2-1,TRBV6-5,ASSYLAFSPADEQF
TRBJ1-1,TRBV7-1,ASSSSRLTSTEAF
TRBJ1-4,TRBV20-1,SARDLSGAANEKLF
TRBJ2-3,TRBV2,ASSRWDSHTDTQY
TRBJ1-1,TRBV5-4,ASTSGDTEAF
TRBJ2-7,TRBV3-1,ASSQDRQAYEQY
TRBJ2-5,TRBV7-8,ASSLARGPVKTQY